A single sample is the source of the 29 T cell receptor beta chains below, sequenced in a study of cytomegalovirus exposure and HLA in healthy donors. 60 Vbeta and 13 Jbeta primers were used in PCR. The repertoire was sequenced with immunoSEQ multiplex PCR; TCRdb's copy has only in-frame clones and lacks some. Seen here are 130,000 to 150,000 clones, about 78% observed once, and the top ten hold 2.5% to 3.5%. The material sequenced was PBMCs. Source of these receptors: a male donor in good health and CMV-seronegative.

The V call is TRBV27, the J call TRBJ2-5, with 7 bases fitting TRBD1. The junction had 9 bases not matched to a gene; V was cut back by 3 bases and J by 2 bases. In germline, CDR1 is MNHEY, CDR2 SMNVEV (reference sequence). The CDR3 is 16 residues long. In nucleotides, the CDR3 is TGTGCCAGCAGTTTTTCATACAGGGGCAGGCAAGAGACCCAGTACTTC. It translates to CASSFSYRGRQETQYF.

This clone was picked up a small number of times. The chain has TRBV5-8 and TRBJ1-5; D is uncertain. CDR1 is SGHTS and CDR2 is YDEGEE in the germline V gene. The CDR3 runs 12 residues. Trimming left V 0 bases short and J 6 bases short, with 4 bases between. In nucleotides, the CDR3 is TGTGCCAGCAGCTTGGTTCGTCAGCCCCAGCATTTT. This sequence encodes CASSLVRQPQHF.

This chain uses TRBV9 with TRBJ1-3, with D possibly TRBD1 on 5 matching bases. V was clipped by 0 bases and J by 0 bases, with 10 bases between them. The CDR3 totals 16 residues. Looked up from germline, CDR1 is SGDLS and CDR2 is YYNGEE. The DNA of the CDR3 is TGTGCCAGCAGCGTAGCTGGAGGGGTCTCTGGAAACACCATATATTTT. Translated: CASSVAGGVSGNTIYF.

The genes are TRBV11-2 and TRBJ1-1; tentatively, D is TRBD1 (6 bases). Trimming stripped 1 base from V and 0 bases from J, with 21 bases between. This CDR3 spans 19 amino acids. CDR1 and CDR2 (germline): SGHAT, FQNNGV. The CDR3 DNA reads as TGTGCCAGCAGCTTAGGCCAGAACCTCATTCAGGGGATGAACACTGAAGCTTTCTTT. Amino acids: CASSLGQNLIQGMNTEAFF.

The CDR3 DNA sequence: TGTGCCAGCAGCGCCACAGCCGCGGGGCGCTTGGGTAAAGGCTACACCTTC. It is translated as CASSATAAGRLGKGYTF. This chain connects TRBV7-6 to TRBJ1-2, with D perhaps TRBD1 (5 bases). The CDR3 loop spans 17 amino acids. In germline, CDR1 is SGHVS, CDR2 FNYEAQ. Deletions cut 5 bases from V and 8 bases from J, with 27 bases between.

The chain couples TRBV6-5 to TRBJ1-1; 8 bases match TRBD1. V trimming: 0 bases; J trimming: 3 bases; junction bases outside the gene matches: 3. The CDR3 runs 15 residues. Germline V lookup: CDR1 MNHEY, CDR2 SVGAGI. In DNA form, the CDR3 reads TGTGCCAGCAGTTACTCCAGGGGGCAATACACTGAAGCTTTCTTT. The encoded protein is CASSYSRGQYTEAFF.

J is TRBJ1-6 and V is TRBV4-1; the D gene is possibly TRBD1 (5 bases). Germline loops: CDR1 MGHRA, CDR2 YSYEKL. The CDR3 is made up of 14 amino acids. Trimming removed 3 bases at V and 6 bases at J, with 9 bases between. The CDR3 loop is CASSHGRVNSPLHF. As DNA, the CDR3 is TGCGCCAGCAGCCATGGCAGGGTTAATTCACCCCTCCACTTT.

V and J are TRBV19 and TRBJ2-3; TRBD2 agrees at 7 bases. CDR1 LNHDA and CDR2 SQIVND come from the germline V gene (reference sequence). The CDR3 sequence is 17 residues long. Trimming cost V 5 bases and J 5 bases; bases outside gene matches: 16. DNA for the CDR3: TGTGCCAGTAGTTTGATCCCGAGCGGGGTTGGCCAAGATACGCAGTATTTT. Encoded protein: CASSLIPSGVGQDTQYF.

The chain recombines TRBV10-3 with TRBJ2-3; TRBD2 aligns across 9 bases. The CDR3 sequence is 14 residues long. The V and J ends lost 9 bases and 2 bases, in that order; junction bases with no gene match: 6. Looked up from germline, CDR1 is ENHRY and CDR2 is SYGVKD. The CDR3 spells CAIASGGTTDTQYF. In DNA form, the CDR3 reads TGTGCCATAGCAAGCGGGGGGACCACAGATACGCAGTATTTT.

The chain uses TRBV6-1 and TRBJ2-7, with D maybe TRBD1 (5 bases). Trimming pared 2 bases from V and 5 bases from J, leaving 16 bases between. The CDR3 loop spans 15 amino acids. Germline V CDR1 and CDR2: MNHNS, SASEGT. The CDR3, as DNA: TGTGCCAGCAGTGAAAGGTGGGGCCGTCCTCACGAGCAGTACTTC. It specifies CASSERWGRPHEQYF.

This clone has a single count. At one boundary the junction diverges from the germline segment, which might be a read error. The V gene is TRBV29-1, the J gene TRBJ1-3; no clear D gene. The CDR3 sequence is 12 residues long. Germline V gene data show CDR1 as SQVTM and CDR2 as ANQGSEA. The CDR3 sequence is CSVEPLPGTVYF. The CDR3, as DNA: TGCAGCGTTGAACCCCTCCCAGGCACCGTATATTTT. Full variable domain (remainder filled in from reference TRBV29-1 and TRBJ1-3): SAVISQKPSRDICQRGTSLTIQCQVDSQVTMMFWYRQQPGQSLTLIATANQGSEATYESGFVIDKFPISRPNLTFSTLTVSNMSPEDSSIYLCSVEPLPGTVYFGEGSWLTVV.

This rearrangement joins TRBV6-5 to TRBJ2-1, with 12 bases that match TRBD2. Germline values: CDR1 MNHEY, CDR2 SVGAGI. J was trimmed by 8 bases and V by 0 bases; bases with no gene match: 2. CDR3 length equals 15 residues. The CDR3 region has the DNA TGTGCCAGCAGTTACTCGACTAGCGGGAGTCATGAGCAGTTCTTC. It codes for CASSYSTSGSHEQFF.

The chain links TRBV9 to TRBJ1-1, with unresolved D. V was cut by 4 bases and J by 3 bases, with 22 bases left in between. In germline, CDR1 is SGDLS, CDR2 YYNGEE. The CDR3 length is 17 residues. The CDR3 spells CASSPSLVAWRDTEAFF. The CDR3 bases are TGTGCCAGCAGCCCTTCGCTGGTGGCCTGGAGGGACACTGAAGCTTTCTTT.

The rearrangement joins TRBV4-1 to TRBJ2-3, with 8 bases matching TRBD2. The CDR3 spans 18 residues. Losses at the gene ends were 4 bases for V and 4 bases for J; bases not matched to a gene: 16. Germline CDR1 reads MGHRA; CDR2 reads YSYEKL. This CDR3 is CASSPPIGSGRGADTQYF. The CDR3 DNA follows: TGCGCCAGCAGCCCACCGATCGGGAGCGGGAGAGGGGCAGATACGCAGTATTTT.

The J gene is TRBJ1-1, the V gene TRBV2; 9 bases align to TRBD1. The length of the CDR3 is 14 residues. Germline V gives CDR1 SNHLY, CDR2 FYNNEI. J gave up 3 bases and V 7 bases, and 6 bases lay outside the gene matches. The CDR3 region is CASIQGAGDTEAFF. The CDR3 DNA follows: TGTGCCAGCATACAGGGGGCAGGTGACACTGAAGCTTTCTTT.

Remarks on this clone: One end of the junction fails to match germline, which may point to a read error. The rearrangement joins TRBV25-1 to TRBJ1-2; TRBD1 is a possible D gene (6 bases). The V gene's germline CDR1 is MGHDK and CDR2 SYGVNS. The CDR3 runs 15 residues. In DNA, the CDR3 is TGTGCCAGCAGTGAAAGTCTTGGCGGGGGCAATGGCTACCCCTTC. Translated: CASSESLGGGNGYPF.

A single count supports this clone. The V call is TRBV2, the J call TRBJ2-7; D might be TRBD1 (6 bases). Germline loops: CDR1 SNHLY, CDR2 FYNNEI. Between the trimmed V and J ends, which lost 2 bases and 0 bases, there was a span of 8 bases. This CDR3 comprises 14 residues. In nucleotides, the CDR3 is TGTGCCAGCAGTGAAACAGGGATCTCCTACGAGCAGTACTTC. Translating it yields CASSETGISYEQYF.

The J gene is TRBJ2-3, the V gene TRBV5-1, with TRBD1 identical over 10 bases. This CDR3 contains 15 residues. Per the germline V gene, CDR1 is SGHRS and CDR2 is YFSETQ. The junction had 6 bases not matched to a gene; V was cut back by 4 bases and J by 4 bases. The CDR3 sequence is CASSPRDRGPDTQYF. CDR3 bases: TGCGCCAGCAGCCCACGGGACAGGGGCCCAGATACGCAGTATTTT.

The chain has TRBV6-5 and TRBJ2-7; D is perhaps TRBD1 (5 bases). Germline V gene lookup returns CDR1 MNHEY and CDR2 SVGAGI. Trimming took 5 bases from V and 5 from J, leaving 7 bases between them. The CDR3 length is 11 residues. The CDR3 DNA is TGTGCCAGCAGTCAGGGTCACGAGCAGTACTTC. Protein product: CASSQGHEQYF.

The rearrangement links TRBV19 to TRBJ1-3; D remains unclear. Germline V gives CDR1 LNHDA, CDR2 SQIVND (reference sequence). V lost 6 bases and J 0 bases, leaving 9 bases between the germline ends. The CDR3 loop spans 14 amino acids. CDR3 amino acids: CASSLQSSGNTIYF. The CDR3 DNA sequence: TGTGCCAGTAGCCTACAGAGCTCTGGAAACACCATATATTTT.

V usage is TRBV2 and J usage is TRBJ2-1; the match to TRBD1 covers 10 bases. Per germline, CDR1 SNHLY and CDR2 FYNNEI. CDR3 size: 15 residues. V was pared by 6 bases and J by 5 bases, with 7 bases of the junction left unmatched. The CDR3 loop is CASRTRQGANNEQFF. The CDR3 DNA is TGTGCCAGCAGAACCAGACAGGGGGCGAACAATGAGCAGTTCTTC.

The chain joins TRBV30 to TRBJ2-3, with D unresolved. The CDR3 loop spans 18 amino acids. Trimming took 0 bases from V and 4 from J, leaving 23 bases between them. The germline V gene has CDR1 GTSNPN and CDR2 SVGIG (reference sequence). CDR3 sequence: CAWSVSLSLGSAADTQYF. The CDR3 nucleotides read TGTGCCTGGAGTGTTTCACTAAGCTTGGGTTCGGCTGCAGATACGCAGTATTTT.

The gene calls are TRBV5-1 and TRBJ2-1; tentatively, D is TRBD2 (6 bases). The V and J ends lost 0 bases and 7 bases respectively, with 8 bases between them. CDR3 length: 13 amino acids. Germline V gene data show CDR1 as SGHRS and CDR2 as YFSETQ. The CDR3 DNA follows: TGCGCCAGCAGCTTGGAGACTAGTAATGAGCAGTTCTTC. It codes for CASSLETSNEQFF. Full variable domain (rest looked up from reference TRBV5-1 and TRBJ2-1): KAGVTQTPRYLIKTRGQQVTLSCSPISGHRSVSWYQQTPGQGLQFLFEYFSETQRNKGNFPGRFSGRQFSNSRSEMNVSTLELGDSALYLCASSLETSNEQFFGPGTRLTVL.

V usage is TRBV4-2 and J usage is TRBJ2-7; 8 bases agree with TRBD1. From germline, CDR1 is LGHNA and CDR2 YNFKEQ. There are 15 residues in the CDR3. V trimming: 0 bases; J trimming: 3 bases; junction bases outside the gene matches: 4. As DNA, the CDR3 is TGTGCCAGCAGCCAAGATTCAGGGGGCATCTACGAGCAGTACTTC. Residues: CASSQDSGGIYEQYF.

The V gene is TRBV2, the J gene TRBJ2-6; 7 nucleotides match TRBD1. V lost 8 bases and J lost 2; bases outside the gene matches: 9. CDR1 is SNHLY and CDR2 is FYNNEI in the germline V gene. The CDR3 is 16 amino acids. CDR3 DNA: TGTGCCAGCCGAACAGGGGTGTCCCCTGGGGCCAACGTCCTGACTTTC. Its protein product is CASRTGVSPGANVLTF.

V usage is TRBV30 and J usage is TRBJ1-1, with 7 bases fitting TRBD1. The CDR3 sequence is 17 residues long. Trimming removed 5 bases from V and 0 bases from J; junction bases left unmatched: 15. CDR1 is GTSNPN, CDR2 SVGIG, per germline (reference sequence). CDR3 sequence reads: CAWVRDRRSNMNTEAFF. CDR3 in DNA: TGTGCCTGGGTTCGGGACAGACGATCAAATATGAACACTGAAGCTTTCTTT.

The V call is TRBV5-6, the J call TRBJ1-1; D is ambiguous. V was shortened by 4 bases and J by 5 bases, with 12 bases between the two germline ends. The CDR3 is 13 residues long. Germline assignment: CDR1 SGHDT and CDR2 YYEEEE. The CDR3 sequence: CASSPTGRTEAFF. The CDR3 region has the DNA TGTGCCAGCAGCCCGACGGGGAGGACTGAAGCTTTCTTT. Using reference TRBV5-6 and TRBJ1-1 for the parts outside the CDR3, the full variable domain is DAGVTQSPTHLIKTRGQQVTLRCSPKSGHDTVSWYQQALGQGPQFIFQYYEEEERQRGNFPDRFSGHQFPNYSSELNVNALLLGDSALYLCASSPTGRTEAFFGQGTRLTVV.

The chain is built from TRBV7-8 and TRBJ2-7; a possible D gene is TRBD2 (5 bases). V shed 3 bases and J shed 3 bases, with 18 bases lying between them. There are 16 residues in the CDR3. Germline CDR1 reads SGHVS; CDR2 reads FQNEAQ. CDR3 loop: CASSLSLAISGYEQYF. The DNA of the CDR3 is TGTGCCAGCAGCTTGTCCCTAGCCATCTCTGGCTACGAGCAGTACTTC.

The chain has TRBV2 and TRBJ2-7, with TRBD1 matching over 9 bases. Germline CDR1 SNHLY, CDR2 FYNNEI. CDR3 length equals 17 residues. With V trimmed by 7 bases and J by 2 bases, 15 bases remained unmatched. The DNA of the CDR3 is TGTGCCAGCATTAGGGCGCATCCGGGACAGGGAACCTACGAGCAGTACTTC. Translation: CASIRAHPGQGTYEQYF.